Below are 18 T cell receptor beta chains sequenced from a single sample in a study of early T cells in non-severe SARS-CoV-2 infection. TCRdb used MiXCR to reprocess the 5' RACE reads, holding one entry per CDR3 protein. The sample has about 110,000 distinct CDR3 sequences, 10% to 15% seen once. This specimen consisted of whole blood, obtained at baseline. These receptors were obtained from an adult who was a healthcare worker with PCR-confirmed SARS-CoV-2 infection or an uninfected control (not recorded which).

This chain joins TRBV10-3 and TRBJ2-7; 10 nucleotides align to TRBD1. The length of the CDR3 is 15 residues. CDR1 ENHRY and CDR2 SYGVKD come from the germline V gene. V trimming: 5 bases; J trimming: 1 base; junction bases outside the gene matches: 5. CDR3 protein: CAISSLDRGSYEQYF. DNA for the CDR3: TGTGCCATCAGTTCCTTGGACAGGGGGTCCTACGAGCAGTACTTC.

This clonotype has only a few counts. The rearrangement joins TRBV5-1 to TRBJ2-1; D remains unclear. The CDR3 loop spans 14 amino acids. Germline assignment: CDR1 SGHRS and CDR2 YFSETQ. The V and J ends lost 0 bases and 2 bases respectively, with 6 bases between them. CDR3 in DNA: TGCGCCAGCAGCTTGGGGGTCGCCTACAATGAGCAGTTCTTC. Its translation: CASSLGVAYNEQFF.

This chain connects TRBV3-1 to TRBJ2-1; TRBD2 is a possible D gene (5 bases). The CDR3 covers 14 residues. The germline V and J ends were trimmed by 6 bases and 3 bases, with 12 bases remaining between them. CDR1 LGHDT and CDR2 YNNKEL come from the germline V gene (reference sequence). The chain's CDR3 is CASRPLRGYNEQFF. The CDR3 region has the DNA TGTGCCAGCAGGCCCCTCCGGGGCTACAATGAGCAGTTCTTC.

This clonotype was counted only a few times. The CDR3, as DNA: TGTGCCAGCAGTGAAAGGAGGGGCCCGCTTAACTATGGCTACACCTTC. It translates to CASSERRGPLNYGYTF. The chain is built from TRBV6-1 and TRBJ1-2, with D perhaps matching TRBD1 (5 bases). This CDR3 has 16 amino acids. With 2 bases removed from V and 1 base from J, the gap between germline ends came to 14 bases. In germline, CDR1 is MNHNS, CDR2 SASEGT.

This chain connects TRBV3-1 to TRBJ1-6; D possibly corresponds to TRBD1 (5 bases). This CDR3 contains 14 residues. V was shortened by 2 bases and J by 5 bases, with 7 bases between the two germline ends. CDR1 LGHDT and CDR2 YNNKEL come from the germline V gene (reference sequence). The CDR3 DNA follows: TGTGCCAGCAGCCAACTACAGGATAATTCACCCCTCCACTTT. It yields the protein CASSQLQDNSPLHF.

This clonotype has ten or more counts. The chain links TRBV29-1 to TRBJ1-1, with unresolved D. Germline CDR1 reads SQVTM; CDR2 reads ANQGSEA. The CDR3 consists of 14 residues. V was shortened by 3 bases and J by 5 bases, with 16 bases between the two germline ends. CDR3 residues: CSVDPGYLTTEAFF. The CDR3 DNA is TGCAGCGTTGATCCTGGGTACTTAACTACTGAAGCTTTCTTT.

This clonotype was seen at least ten times. The V and J genes are TRBV6-1 and TRBJ1-2; D call uncertain. The CDR3 sequence is 12 residues long. V was cut by 6 bases and J by 2 bases, with 7 bases left in between. Germline-derived CDR1 and CDR2 are MNHNS and SASEGT. The CDR3 here is CASRRPNYGYTF. CDR3 sequence (DNA): TGTGCCAGCAGGAGGCCCAACTATGGCTACACCTTC.

This clonotype was observed many times. The chain has TRBV15 and TRBJ1-2; D not resolved. Trimming took 1 base from V and 4 from J, leaving 7 bases between them. CDR1 is LNHNV, CDR2 YYDKDF, per germline (reference sequence). This CDR3 has 13 residues. The CDR3 reads CATSRGVTYGYTF. CDR3 nucleotide sequence: TGTGCCACCAGCAGAGGGGTTACCTATGGCTACACCTTC.

The V gene is TRBV10-3, the J gene TRBJ1-1; D ambiguous. The ends were cut back, 3 bases at V and 5 bases at J, with 10 bases in the middle. This CDR3 spans 13 amino acids. Germline V gene sequence: CDR1 ENHRY, CDR2 SYGVKD. The CDR3 DNA sequence: TGTGCCATCAGTGAAGTAGGGAGGACTGAAGCTTTCTTT. Translated: CAISEVGRTEAFF.

The V gene is TRBV5-1, the J gene TRBJ2-3; a possible D gene is TRBD1 (6 bases). Trimming cost V 0 bases and J 6 bases, with 14 bases left between them. CDR1 and CDR2 (germline): SGHRS, YFSETQ. The CDR3 consists of 15 residues. The CDR3 is CASSLGDIATDTQYF. In nucleotides, the CDR3 is TGCGCCAGCAGCTTGGGGGACATCGCCACGGATACGCAGTATTTT.

Many counts were recorded for this clonotype. The rearrangement links TRBV29-1 to TRBJ2-3, with D unclear. The CDR3 sequence is 14 residues long. The germline V and J ends were trimmed by 0 bases and 4 bases, with 11 bases remaining between them. The germline CDR1 and CDR2 sequences are SQVTM and ANQGSEA. The CDR3 nucleotides read TGCAGCGTTGAAGATCGGCGGCAGGCAGATACGCAGTATTTT. Translation: CSVEDRRQADTQYF.

This clonotype was observed at least ten times. The rearrangement links TRBV6-2 or TRBV6-3 to TRBJ2-7; no definite D call. The CDR3 consists of 12 residues. The V end was cut by 2 bases, the J end by 3 bases, with 5 bases between. The germline V gene encodes CDR1 MNHEY and CDR2 SVGEGT. DNA of the CDR3: TGTGCCAGCAGTTACGACGTCTACGAGCAGTACTTC. Protein sequence: CASSYDVYEQYF.

The chain has TRBV19 and TRBJ2-3; either TRBD1 or TRBD2 may supply D (5 bases each). Trimming pared 4 bases from V and 6 bases from J, leaving 5 bases between. The CDR3 covers 11 residues. CDR1 is LNHDA, CDR2 SQIVND, per germline (reference sequence). In nucleotides, the CDR3 is TGTGCCAGTAGTAGGGGGGATACGCAGTATTTT. The encoded protein is CASSRGDTQYF. The whole variable domain, filled in from reference TRBV19 and TRBJ2-3, reads DGGITQSPKYLFRKEGQNVTLSCEQNLNHDAMYWYRQDPGQGLRLIYYSQIVNDFQKGDIAEGYSVSREKKESFPLTVTSAQKNPTAFYLCASSRGDTQYFGPGTRLTVL.

The V and J genes are TRBV9 and TRBJ2-1, with D possibly matching TRBD2 (6 bases). CDR1 is SGDLS, CDR2 YYNGEE, per germline. The CDR3 spans 12 residues. V shed 4 bases and J shed 8 bases, with 10 bases lying between them. The CDR3 nucleotides read TGTGCCAGCAGCCTCCGGAGGGATGAGCAGTTCTTC. It yields the protein CASSLRRDEQFF.

This clonotype occurred many times. J is TRBJ1-2 and V is TRBV27; maybe TRBD1 (5 bases). With 3 bases removed from V and 2 bases from J, the gap between germline ends came to 16 bases. Germline V CDR1 and CDR2: MNHEY, SMNVEV (reference sequence). CDR3 length: 16 amino acids. This chain's CDR3 is CASSLSPNGANYGYTF. DNA of the CDR3: TGTGCCAGCAGTTTGAGCCCGAATGGGGCCAACTATGGCTACACCTTC.

This clonotype was seen at least ten times. V and J are TRBV7-9 and TRBJ1-2; D is undetermined. Per the germline V gene, CDR1 is SEHNR and CDR2 is FQNEAQ (reference sequence). The CDR3 has 12 amino acids. V was cut by 0 bases and J by 5 bases, with 4 bases left in between. CDR3 nucleotides: TGTGCCAGCAGCTTAGCTGGGTATGGCTACACCTTC. Translated: CASSLAGYGYTF.

V usage is TRBV6-1 and J usage is TRBJ1-3; tentative D call: TRBD1 (5 bases). This CDR3 has 14 residues. Germline lookup yields CDR1 MNHNS and CDR2 SASEGT. The V end was cut by 7 bases, the J end by 0 bases, with 10 bases between. The DNA for the CDR3 is TGTGCCAGCAAGGGGCCGGTCTCTGGAAACACCATATATTTT. It is translated as CASKGPVSGNTIYF.

The chain is built from TRBV3-1 and TRBJ1-5; 7 bases are shared with TRBD1. CDR3 length: 14 residues. With 1 base clipped from V and 6 bases from J, the junction kept 3 bases outside the gene matches. Per germline, CDR1 LGHDT and CDR2 YNNKEL (reference sequence). CDR3: CASSQAAGGQPQHF. CDR3 bases: TGTGCCAGCAGCCAAGCGGCAGGGGGTCAGCCCCAGCATTTT.